One TCR beta chain is described in this entry. The data were taken from a study of response to subunit inactivated influenza vaccine. TCRdb independently ran MiXCR on the RT-PCR reads; one entry per CDR3 protein. This sample has more than 250,000 distinct CDR3 sequences, with less than 25% found just once. This CDR3 contains 15 residues. Germline loops: CDR1 MNHEY, CDR2 SVGEGT. The ends were cut back, 0 bases at V and 1 base at J, with 10 bases in the middle. The receptor was derived from a man between 50 and 69 years old who received an inactivated influenza vaccine. The sample consisted of PBMCs from blood, taken approximately 20 months after vaccination. The V gene is TRBV6-2 or TRBV6-3, the J gene TRBJ2-7, with D unresolved. The CDR3 region is CASSYSRVRSYEQYF. In DNA form, the CDR3 reads TGTGCCAGCAGTTACTCCCGGGTACGATCCTACGAGCAGTACTTC.